The source of this T cell receptor (beta chain) is a study of cytomegalovirus exposure and HLA in healthy donors. Study results and caveats: When a later analysis was performed, an Asian-associated ancestry cluster reportedly had fewer N-insertions than the approximately 690-donor mean. Some public TCRs appeared in many individuals, while most sequences were rare.

The CDR3 runs to 12 residues. Per the germline V gene, CDR1 is SQVTM and CDR2 is ANQGSEA. The germline V and J ends were trimmed by 7 bases and 0 bases, with 8 bases remaining between them. Note on this clone: Its antigen is unidentified.

Primers for the PCR totalled 60 Vbeta and 13 Jbeta. The protocol was immunoSEQ multiplex PCR, while the TCRdb copy is restricted to in-frame clones and leaves out a portion. Recorded for this sample: more than 140,000 clones. Sequences were obtained from PBMCs. The chain recombines TRBV29-1 with TRBJ2-3; the D gene is possibly TRBD1 (5 bases). The TCR originated in a woman in her late teens or twenties in good health and CMV-seronegative. The CDR3 coding sequence is TGCAGCGGCAGGGTTAGCACAGATACGCAGTATTTT. Its translation: CSGRVSTDTQYF.